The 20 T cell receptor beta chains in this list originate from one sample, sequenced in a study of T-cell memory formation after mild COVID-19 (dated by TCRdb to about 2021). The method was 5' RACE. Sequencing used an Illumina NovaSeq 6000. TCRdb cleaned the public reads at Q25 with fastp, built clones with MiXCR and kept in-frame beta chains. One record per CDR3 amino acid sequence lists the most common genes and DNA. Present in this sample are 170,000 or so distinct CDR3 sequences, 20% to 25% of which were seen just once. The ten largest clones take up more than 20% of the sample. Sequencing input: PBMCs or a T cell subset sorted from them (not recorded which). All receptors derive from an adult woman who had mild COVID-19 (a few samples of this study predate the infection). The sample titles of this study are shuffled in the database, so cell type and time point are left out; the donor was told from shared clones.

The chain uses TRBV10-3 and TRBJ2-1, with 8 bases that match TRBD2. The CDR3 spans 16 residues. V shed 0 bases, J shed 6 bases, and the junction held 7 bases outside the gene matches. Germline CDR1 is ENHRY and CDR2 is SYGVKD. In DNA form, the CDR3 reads TGTGCCATCAGTGAGTCGAGGACTAGCAGTAGCAATGAGCAGTTCTTC. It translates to CAISESRTSSSNEQFF.

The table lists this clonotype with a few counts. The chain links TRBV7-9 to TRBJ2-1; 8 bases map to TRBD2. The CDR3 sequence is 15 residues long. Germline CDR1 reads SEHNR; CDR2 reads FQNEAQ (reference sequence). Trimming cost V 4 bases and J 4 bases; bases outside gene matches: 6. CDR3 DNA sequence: TGTGCCAGCAGCTCCCTAGCGGGCTCATACAATGAGCAGTTCTTC. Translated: CASSSLAGSYNEQFF.

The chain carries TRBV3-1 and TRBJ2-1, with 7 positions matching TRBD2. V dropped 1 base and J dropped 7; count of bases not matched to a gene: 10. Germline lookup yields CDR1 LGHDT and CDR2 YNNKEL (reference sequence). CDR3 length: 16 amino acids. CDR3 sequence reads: CASSQGTGLVWNEQFF. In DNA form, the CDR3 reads TGTGCCAGCAGCCAAGGGACCGGACTAGTATGGAATGAGCAGTTCTTC.

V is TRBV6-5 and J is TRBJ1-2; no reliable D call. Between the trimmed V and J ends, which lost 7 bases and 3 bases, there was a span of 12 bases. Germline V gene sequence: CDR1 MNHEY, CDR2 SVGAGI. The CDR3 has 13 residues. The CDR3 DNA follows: TGTGCCAGCAAGACCGCAGCTCACTATGGCTACACCTTC. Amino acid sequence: CASKTAAHYGYTF.

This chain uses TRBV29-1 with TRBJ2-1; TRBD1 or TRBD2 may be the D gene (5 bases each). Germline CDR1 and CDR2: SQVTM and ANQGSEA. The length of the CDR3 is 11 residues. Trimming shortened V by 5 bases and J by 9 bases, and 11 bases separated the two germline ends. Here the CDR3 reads CSVPRGPEQFF. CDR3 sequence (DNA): TGCAGCGTTCCCCGGGGACCTGAGCAGTTCTTC.

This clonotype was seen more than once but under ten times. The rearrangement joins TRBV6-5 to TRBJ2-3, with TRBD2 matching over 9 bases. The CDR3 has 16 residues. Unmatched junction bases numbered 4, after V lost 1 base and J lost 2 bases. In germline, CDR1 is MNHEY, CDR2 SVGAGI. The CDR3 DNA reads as TGTGCCAGCAGTTACTGGGCGGGAGGGTTCACAGATACGCAGTATTTT. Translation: CASSYWAGGFTDTQYF.

This chain's CDR3 is CATSEEGVYEQFF. DNA of the CDR3: TGTGCCACCAGTGAAGAGGGGGTCTATGAGCAGTTCTTC. The rearrangement uses TRBV24-1 and TRBJ2-1; D perhaps matches TRBD1 (6 bases). V was pared by 4 bases and J by 8 bases, with 11 bases between. CDR1 and CDR2 from the germline V gene are KGHDR and SFDVKD. The CDR3 runs 13 residues.

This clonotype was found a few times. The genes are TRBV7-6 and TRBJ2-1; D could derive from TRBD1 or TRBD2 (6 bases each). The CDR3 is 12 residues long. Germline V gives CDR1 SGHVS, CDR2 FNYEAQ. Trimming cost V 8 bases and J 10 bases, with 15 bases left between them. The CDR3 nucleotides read TGTGCCAGCGCTCGGGAAGGGGGGGAGCAGTTCTTC. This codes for CASAREGGEQFF. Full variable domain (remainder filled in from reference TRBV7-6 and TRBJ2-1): GAGVSQSPRYKVTKRGQDVALRCDPISGHVSLYWYRQALGQGPEFLTYFNYEAQQDKSGLPNDRFSAERPEGSISTLTIQRTEQRDSAMYRCASAREGGEQFFGPGTRLTVL.

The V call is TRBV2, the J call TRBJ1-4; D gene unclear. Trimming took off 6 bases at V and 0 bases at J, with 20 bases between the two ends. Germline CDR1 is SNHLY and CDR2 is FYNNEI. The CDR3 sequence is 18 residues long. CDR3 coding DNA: TGTGCCAGCAGCCCTGTGGTAGGCAGACTTGCAACTAATGAAAAACTGTTTTTT. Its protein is CASSPVVGRLATNEKLFF. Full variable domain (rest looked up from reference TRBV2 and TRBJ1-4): EPEVTQTPSHQVTQMGQEVILRCVPISNHLYFYWYRQILGQKVEFLVSFYNNEISEKSEIFDDQFSVERPDGSNFTLKIRSTKLEDSAMYFCASSPVVGRLATNEKLFFGSGTQLSVL.

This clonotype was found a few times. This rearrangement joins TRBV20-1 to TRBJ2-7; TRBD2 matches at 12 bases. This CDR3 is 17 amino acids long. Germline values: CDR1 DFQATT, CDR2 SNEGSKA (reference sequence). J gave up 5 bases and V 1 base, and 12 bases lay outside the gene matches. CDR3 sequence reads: CSARASTSGRWWDEQYF. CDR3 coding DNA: TGCAGTGCTAGAGCCTCGACTAGCGGGAGATGGTGGGACGAGCAGTACTTC.

This CDR3 reads CASSGTSGGYTF. In nucleotides, the CDR3 is TGTGCCAGCAGTGGGACAAGTGGGGGCTACACCTTC. This chain uses TRBV2 with TRBJ1-2, with D possibly matching TRBD1 (5 bases). The CDR3 covers 12 residues. V was cut by 4 bases and J by 8 bases, with 11 bases left in between. The germline CDR1 and CDR2 sequences are SNHLY and FYNNEI.

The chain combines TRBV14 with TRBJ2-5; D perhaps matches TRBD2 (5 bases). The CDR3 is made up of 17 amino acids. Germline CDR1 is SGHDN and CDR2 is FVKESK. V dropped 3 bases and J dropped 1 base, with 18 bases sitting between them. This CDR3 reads CASSHHRGGGLQETQYF. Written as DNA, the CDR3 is TGTGCCAGCAGCCACCACAGAGGAGGCGGGCTCCAAGAGACCCAGTACTTC.

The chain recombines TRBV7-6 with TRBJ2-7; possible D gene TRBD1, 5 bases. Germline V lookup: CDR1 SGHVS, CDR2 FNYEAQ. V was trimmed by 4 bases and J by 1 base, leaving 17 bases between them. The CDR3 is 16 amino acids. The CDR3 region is CASSSGRAAGSYEQYF. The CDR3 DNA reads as TGTGCCAGCAGCTCGGGCCGGGCGGCAGGGTCCTACGAGCAGTACTTC.

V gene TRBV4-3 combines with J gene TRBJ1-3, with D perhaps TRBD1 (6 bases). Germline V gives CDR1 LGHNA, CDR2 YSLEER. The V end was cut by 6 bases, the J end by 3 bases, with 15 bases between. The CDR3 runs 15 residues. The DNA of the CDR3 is TGCGCCAGCAGGTCGAGGGGGGCGGGTGGAAACACCATATATTTT. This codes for CASRSRGAGGNTIYF.

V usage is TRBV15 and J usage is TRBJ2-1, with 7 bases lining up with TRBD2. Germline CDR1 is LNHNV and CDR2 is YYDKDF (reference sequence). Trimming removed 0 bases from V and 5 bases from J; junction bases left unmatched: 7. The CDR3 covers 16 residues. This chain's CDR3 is CATSRDRASGHNEQFF. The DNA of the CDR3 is TGTGCCACCAGCAGAGATAGGGCTAGCGGCCACAATGAGCAGTTCTTC.

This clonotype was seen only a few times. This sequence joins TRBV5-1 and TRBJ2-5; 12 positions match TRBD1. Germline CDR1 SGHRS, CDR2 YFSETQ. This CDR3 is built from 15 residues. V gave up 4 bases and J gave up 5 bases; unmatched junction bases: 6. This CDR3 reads CASSKGQGAYETQYF. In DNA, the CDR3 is TGCGCCAGCAGCAAGGGACAGGGGGCGTATGAGACCCAGTACTTC. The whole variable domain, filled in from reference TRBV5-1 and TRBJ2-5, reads KAGVTQTPRYLIKTRGQQVTLSCSPISGHRSVSWYQQTPGQGLQFLFEYFSETQRNKGNFPGRFSGRQFSNSRSEMNVSTLELGDSALYLCASSKGQGAYETQYFGPGTRLLVL.

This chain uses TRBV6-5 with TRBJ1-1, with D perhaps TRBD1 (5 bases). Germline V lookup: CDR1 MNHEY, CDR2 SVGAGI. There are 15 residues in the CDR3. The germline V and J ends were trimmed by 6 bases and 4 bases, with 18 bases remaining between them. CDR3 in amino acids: CASSGLGAGGTEAFF. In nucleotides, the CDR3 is TGTGCCAGCAGCGGTCTTGGGGCGGGGGGCACTGAAGCTTTCTTT.

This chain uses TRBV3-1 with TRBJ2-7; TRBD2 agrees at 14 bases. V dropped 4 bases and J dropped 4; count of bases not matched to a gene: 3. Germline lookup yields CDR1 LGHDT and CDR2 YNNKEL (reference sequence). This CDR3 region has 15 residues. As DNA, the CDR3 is TGTGCCAGCAGCCCGAGACTAGCGGGAGGGTACGAGCAGTACTTC. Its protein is CASSPRLAGGYEQYF.

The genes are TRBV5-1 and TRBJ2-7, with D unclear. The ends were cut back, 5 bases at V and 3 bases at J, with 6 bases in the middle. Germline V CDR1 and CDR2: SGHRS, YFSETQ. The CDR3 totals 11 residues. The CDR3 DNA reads TGCGCCAGCAGACTACACTACGAGCAGTACTTC. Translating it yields CASRLHYEQYF. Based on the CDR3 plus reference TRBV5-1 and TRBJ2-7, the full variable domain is KAGVTQTPRYLIKTRGQQVTLSCSPISGHRSVSWYQQTPGQGLQFLFEYFSETQRNKGNFPGRFSGRQFSNSRSEMNVSTLELGDSALYLCASRLHYEQYFGPGTRLTVT.

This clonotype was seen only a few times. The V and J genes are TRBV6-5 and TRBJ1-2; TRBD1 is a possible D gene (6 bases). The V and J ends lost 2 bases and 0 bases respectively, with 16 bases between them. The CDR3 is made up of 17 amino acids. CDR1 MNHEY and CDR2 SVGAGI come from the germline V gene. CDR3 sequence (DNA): TGTGCCAGCAGTTACCACCCCGGGCAGGGGACTAACTATGGCTACACCTTC. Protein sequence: CASSYHPGQGTNYGYTF.